This T cell receptor (beta chain) was identified during a study of shared clonotypes between healthy human individuals. Assay: immunoSEQ multiplex PCR; the TCRdb copy retains only in-frame clones and omits some. The data hold roughly 1,000,000 clones, with approximately 80% observed a single time. About this clone: A read error may account for a junction end that differs from germline.

CDR1 and CDR2 (germline): SGHTA, FQGNSA. The CDR3 extends over 12 amino acids. The specimen sequenced was memory CD4+ T cells from PBMCs. Stated subset: CD45RA-negative fraction. The origin of this receptor is a man aged 18 to 29 in good health. Some clones in this sample may be carry-over from other donors' samples. V gene TRBV7-2 combines with J gene TRBJ2-7; D is ambiguous. This CDR3 reads CASSLALQRAEF. DNA for the CDR3: TGTGCCAGCAGCTTAGCGCTTCAAAGGGCTGAATTC. Filled out from reference TRBV7-2 and TRBJ2-7, the complete variable domain reads GAGVSQSPSNKVTEKGKDVELRCDPISGHTALYWYRQSLGQGLEFLIYFQGNSAPDKSGLPSDRFSAERTGGSVSTLTIQRTQQEDSAVYLCASSLALQRAEFGPGTRLTVT.